What follows is one T cell receptor (beta chain) and its context. The data were taken from a study of blood T cell repertoires in COVID-19. Trimming took off 7 bases at V and 7 bases at J, with 7 bases between the two ends. CDR1 SGHTA and CDR2 FQGNSA come from the germline V gene. The CDR3 has 10 amino acids. Produced via immunoSEQ multiplex PCR; TCRdb's table is partial and in-frame only. The data show some 70,000 clones, 90% to 95% seen once. This chain uses TRBV7-2 with TRBJ2-5, with D hard to call. The sample consisted of peripheral blood. This TCR was sampled from a man in his forties with COVID-19, enrolled during active disease. CDR3 residues: CASTIGTQYF. The CDR3 nucleotides are TGTGCCAGCACAATCGGGACCCAGTACTTC.